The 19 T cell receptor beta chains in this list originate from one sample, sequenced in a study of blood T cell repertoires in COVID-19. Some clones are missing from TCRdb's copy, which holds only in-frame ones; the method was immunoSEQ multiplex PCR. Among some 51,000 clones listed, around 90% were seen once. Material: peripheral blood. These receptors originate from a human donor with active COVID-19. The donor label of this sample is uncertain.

In DNA, the CDR3 is TGTGCCAGCAGTCCCCTCGGGAGGGGGCTGACCGGGGAGCTGTTTTTT. Translating gives CASSPLGRGLTGELFF. The rearrangement joins TRBV4-2 to TRBJ2-2, with a possible D match to TRBD2 (8 bases). V shed 6 bases and J shed 5 bases, with 19 bases lying between them. Per germline, CDR1 LGHNA and CDR2 YNFKEQ. The CDR3 has 16 residues.

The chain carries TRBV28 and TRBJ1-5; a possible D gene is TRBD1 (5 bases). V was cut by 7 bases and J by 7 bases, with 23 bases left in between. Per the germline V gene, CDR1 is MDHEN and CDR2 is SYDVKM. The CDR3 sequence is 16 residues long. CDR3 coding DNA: TGTGCCAGCACCGTGACTGGGACTCCTTCATGGCAGCCCCAGCATTTT. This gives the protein CASTVTGTPSWQPQHF.

The DNA of the CDR3 is TGTGCCAGCAGCCCGCAGGGGGCGAACACTGAAGCTTTCTTT. This codes for CASSPQGANTEAFF. The chain uses TRBV7-9 and TRBJ1-1, with 8 bases aligning to TRBD1. This CDR3 comprises 14 residues. Per germline, CDR1 SEHNR and CDR2 FQNEAQ (reference sequence). The J segment lost 1 base and the V segment lost 5 bases, leaving 3 bases of the junction unmatched.

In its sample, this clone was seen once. CDR3 region: CASKTQDNSGNTIYF. The DNA of the CDR3 is TGTGCCAGTAAAACACAGGACAACTCTGGAAACACCATATATTTT. V usage is TRBV19 and J usage is TRBJ1-3, with D perhaps TRBD1 (5 bases). Germline CDR1 LNHDA, CDR2 SQIVND (reference sequence). This CDR3 spans 15 amino acids. Trimming removed 7 bases from V and 0 bases from J, with 13 bases in between.

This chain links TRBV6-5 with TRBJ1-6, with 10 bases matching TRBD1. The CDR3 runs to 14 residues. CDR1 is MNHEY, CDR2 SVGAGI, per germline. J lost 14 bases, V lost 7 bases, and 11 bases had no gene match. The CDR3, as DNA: TGTGCCAGCACCACGAGGGACAGGGGTTGGTCCCTCCACTTT. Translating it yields CASTTRDRGWSLHF.

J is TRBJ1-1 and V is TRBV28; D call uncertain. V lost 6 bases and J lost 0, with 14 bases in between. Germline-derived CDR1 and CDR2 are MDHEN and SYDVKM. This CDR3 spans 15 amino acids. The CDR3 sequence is CASRRTLTMNTEAFF. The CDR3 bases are TGTGCCAGCAGGCGGACCTTGACTATGAACACTGAAGCTTTCTTT.

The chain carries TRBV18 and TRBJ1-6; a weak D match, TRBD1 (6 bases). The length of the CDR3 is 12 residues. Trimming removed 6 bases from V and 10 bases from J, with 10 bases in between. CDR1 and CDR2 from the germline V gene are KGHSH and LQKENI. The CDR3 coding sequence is TGTGCCAGCTCCAGGGGTGGATCACCCCTCCACTTT. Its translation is CASSRGGSPLHF. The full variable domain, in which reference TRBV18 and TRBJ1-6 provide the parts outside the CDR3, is NAGVMQNPRHLVRRRGQEARLRCSPMKGHSHVYWYRQLPEEGLKFMVYLQKENIIDESGMPKERFSAEFPKEGPSILRIQQVVRGDSAAYFCASSRGGSPLHFGNGTRLTVT.

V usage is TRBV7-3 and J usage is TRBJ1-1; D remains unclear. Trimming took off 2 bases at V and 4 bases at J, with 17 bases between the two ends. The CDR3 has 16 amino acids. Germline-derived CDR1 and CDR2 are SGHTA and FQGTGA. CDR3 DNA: TGTGCCAGCAGCTTATCCCCCGGTCAGAGGAGCACTGAAGCTTTCTTT. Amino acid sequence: CASSLSPGQRSTEAFF.

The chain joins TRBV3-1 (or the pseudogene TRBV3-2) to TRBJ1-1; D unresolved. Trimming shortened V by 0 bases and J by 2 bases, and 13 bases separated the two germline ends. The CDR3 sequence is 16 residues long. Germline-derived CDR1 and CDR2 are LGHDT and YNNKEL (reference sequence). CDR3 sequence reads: CASSQDFRHRNTEAFF. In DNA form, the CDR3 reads TGTGCCAGCAGCCAAGACTTTCGACACCGAAACACTGAAGCTTTCTTT.

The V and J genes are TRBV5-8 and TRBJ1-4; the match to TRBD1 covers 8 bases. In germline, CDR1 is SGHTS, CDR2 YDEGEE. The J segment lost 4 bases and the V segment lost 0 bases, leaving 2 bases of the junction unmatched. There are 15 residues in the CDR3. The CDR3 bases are TGTGCCAGCAGCTTGGGGACAGGGATTAATGAAAAACTGTTTTTT. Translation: CASSLGTGINEKLFF.

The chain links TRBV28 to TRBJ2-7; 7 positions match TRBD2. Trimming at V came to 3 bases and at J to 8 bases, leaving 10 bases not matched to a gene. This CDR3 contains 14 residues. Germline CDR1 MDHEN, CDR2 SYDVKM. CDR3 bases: TGTGCCAGCAGTTTGCTGGGTAGCGGGTCCAAGCAGTACTTC. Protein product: CASSLLGSGSKQYF.

The CDR3 is CAWTGRSGGGKLFF. The CDR3, as DNA: TGTGCCTGGACCGGAAGGAGTGGGGGGGGAAAACTGTTTTTT. The chain is built from TRBV30 and TRBJ1-4, with D possibly being TRBD1 (5 bases). The CDR3 sequence is 14 residues long. CDR1 and CDR2 (germline): GTSNPN, SVGIG (reference sequence). Deletions cut 4 bases from V and 10 bases from J, with 19 bases between.

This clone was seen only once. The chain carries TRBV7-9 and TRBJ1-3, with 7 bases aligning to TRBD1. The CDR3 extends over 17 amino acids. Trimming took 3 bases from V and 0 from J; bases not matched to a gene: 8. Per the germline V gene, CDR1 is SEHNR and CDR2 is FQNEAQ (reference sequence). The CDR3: CASSFATGAFSGNTIYF. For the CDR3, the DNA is TGTGCCAGCAGCTTTGCCACAGGGGCATTCTCTGGAAACACCATATATTTT.

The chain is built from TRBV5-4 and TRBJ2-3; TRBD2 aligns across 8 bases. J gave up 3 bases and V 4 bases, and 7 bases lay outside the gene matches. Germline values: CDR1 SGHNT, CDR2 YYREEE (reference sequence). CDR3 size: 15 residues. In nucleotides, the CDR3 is TGTGCCAGCAGCCTGGGGACTAGAGGTACAGATACGCAGTATTTT. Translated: CASSLGTRGTDTQYF.

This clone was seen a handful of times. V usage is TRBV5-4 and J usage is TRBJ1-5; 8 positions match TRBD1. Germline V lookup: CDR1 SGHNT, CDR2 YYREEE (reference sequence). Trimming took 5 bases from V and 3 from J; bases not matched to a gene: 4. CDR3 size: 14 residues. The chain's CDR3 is CASSQDRDNQPQHF. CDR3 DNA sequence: TGTGCCAGCAGTCAGGACAGGGACAATCAGCCCCAGCATTTT.

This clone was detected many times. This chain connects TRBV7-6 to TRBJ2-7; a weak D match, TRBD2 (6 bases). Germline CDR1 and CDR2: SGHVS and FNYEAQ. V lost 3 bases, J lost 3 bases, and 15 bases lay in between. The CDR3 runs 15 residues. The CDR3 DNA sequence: TGTGCCAGCAGCTTGGGGCCGGGAGCTGTCTACGAGCAGTACTTC. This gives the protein CASSLGPGAVYEQYF. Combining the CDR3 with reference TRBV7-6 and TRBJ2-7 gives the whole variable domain GAGVSQSPRYKVTKRGQDVALRCDPISGHVSLYWYRQALGQGPEFLTYFNYEAQQDKSGLPNDRFSAERPEGSISTLTIQRTEQRDSAMYRCASSLGPGAVYEQYFGPGTRLTVT.

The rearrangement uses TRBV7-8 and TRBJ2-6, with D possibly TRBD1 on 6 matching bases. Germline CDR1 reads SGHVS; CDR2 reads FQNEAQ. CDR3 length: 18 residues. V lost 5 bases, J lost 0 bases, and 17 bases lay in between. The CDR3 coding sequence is TGTGCCAGCAGCACAATGGTACAGGGCCACTCTGGGGCCAACGTCCTGACTTTC. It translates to CASSTMVQGHSGANVLTF.

The CDR3 DNA reads as TGTGCCTTAGGACAGGCCTCAGGAGATTCACCCCTCCACTTT. It translates to CALGQASGDSPLHF. The rearrangement links TRBV30 to TRBJ1-6; TRBD1 matches 7 bases. The CDR3 is made up of 14 amino acids. Germline-derived CDR1 and CDR2 are GTSNPN and SVGIG (reference sequence). The trim removed 7 bases at V and 8 bases at J, leaving 11 bases unmatched. Filled out from reference TRBV30 and TRBJ1-6, the complete variable domain reads SQTIHQWPATLVQPVGSPLSLECTVEGTSNPNLYWYRQAAGRGLQLLFYSVGIGQISSEVPQNLSASRPQDRQFILSSKKLLLSDSGFYLCALGQASGDSPLHFGNGTRLTVT.

The CDR3 nucleotides are TGTGCCAGCAGCCTAGGGGGTCCGAACACCGGGGAGCTGTTTTTT. Translating gives CASSLGGPNTGELFF. The rearrangement links TRBV7-3 to TRBJ2-2; possibly TRBD1 for D (6 bases). V gave up 5 bases and J gave up 0 bases, with 10 bases separating them. This CDR3 region has 15 residues. The V gene's germline CDR1 is SGHTA and CDR2 FQGTGA.